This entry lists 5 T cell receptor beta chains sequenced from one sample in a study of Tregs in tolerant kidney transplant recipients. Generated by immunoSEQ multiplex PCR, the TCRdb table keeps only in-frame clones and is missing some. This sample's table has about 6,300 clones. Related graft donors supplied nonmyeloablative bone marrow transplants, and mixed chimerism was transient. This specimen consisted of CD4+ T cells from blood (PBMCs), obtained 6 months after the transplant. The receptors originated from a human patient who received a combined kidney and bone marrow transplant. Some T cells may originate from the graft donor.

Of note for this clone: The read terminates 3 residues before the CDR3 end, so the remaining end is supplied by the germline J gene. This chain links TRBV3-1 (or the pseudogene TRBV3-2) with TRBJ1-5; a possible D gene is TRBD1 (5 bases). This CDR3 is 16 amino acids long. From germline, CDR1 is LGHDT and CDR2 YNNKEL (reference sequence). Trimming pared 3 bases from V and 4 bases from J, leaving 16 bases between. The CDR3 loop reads CASSQGRTPSNQPQHF. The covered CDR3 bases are TGTGCCAGCAGCCAGGGGAGGACACCCTCGAATCAGCCC.

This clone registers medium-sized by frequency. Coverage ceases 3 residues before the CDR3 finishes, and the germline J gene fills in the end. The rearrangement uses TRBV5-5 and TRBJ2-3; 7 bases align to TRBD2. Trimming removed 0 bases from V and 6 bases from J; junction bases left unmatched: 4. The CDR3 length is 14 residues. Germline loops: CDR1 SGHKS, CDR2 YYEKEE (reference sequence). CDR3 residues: CASSLVAGVDTQYF. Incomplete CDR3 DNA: TGTGCCAGCAGCTTGGTAGCGGGTGTTGATACG.

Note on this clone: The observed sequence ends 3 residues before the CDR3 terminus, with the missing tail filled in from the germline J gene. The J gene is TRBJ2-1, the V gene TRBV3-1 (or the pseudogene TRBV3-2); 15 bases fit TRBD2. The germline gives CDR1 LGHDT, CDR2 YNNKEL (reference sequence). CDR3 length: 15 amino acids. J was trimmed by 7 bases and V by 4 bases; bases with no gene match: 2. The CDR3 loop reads CASSLGTSGRNEQFF. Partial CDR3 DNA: TGTGCCAGCAGCCTAGGGACTAGCGGGAGGAATGAG.

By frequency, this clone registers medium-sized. The CDR3: CSAFSGSSYNEQFF. Incomplete CDR3 DNA: TGCAGTGCCTTTAGCGGGAGCTCCTACAATGAG. The chain employs TRBV20-1 and TRBJ2-1; 9 positions match TRBD2. With the read ending 3 residues before the CDR3 end, the germline J gene is used to fill in that end. Germline CDR1 DFQATT, CDR2 SNEGSKA (reference sequence). J lost 0 bases, V lost 6 bases, and 3 bases had no gene match. The CDR3 consists of 14 residues.

The DNA read from the CDR3 is TGTGCCAGCAGCGGGAGGATAGGGGACACTGAA. Translating gives CASSGRIGDTE. The entire CDR3 protein reads CASSGRIGDTEAFF. This sequence joins TRBV9 and TRBJ1-1, with D perhaps matching TRBD1 (5 bases). The CDR3 extends 3 residues past the end of the read, so its final part is completed from the germline J gene. Trimming cost V 3 bases and J 3 bases, with 12 bases left between them. CDR3 length: 14 residues. CDR1 SGDLS and CDR2 YYNGEE come from the germline V gene.